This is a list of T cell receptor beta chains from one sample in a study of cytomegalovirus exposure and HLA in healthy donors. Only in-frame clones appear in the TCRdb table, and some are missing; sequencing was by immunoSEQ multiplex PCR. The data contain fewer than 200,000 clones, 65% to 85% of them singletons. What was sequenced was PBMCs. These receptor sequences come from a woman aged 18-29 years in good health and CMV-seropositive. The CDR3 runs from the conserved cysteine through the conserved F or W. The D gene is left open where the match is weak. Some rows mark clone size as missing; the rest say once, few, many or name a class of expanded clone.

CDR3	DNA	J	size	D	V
CASTRAAGVVRTEAFF	TGTGCCAGCACCAGAGCGGCAGGGGTTGTGCGCACTGAAGCTTTCTTT	TRBJ1-1	NA	NA	TRBV5-4
CASRTSGGAWKTQYF	TGTGCCAGCAGGACAAGCGGGGGAGCCTGGAAGACCCAGTACTTC	TRBJ2-5	NA	TRBD2	TRBV7-2
CASSPPPSGANEQFF	TGTGCCAGCAGTCCCCCCCCTAGCGGGGCTAATGAGCAGTTCTTC	TRBJ2-1	NA	TRBD2	TRBV2
CAIRGSGNTIYF	TGTGCCATTCGAGGATCTGGAAACACCATATATTTT	TRBJ1-3	NA	NA	TRBV6-6
CASSSDGPLDIQYF	TGTGCCAGCAGTTCCGATGGGCCTTTGGACATTCAGTACTTC	TRBJ2-4	NA	NA	TRBV6-5
CASSLGAAYNEQFF	TGTGCCAGCAGCTTGGGGGCAGCCTACAATGAGCAGTTCTTC	TRBJ2-1	NA	NA	TRBV5-6
CASSSLGGNYGYTF	TGTGCCAGCAGCTCCCTCGGGGGGAACTATGGCTACACCTTC	TRBJ1-2	few	NA	TRBV7-9
CASSFRAYQPQHF	TGTGCCAGCAGCTTCAGGGCATATCAGCCCCAGCATTTT	TRBJ1-5	NA	NA	TRBV7-8
CASSTGLAGTQYF	TGTGCCAGCAGCACCGGACTAGCGGGGACCCAGTACTTC	TRBJ2-5	NA	TRBD2	TRBV7-7
CASSLNTGNPTDTQYF	TGTGCCAGCAGCCTTAACACAGGGAACCCCACAGATACGCAGTATTTT	TRBJ2-3	NA	NA	TRBV7-9
CASSPPQGGDGYTF	TGTGCCAGCAGCCCTCCCCAGGGGGGAGATGGCTACACCTTC	TRBJ1-2	NA	TRBD1	TRBV5-4
CASSSGSSYEQYF	TGTGCCAGCAGCTCCGGGTCCTCCTACGAGCAGTACTTC	TRBJ2-7	once	NA	TRBV5-6
CASSLSGASYGYTF	TGTGCCAGCAGCTTATCAGGGGCAAGTTATGGCTACACCTTC	TRBJ1-2	NA	NA	TRBV7-6
CASSPRGQGEIGAFF	TGTGCCAGCTCACCCAGGGGACAAGGGGAGATAGGAGCTTTCTTT	TRBJ1-1	NA	NA	TRBV18
CASSLLDGDEQYF	TGTGCCAGCAGCTTACTGGACGGGGACGAGCAGTACTTC	TRBJ2-7	NA	NA	TRBV7-2
CASSQYSGGALNEQFF	TGCGCCAGCAGCCAGTATAGCGGGGGGGCGTTAAATGAGCAGTTCTTC	TRBJ2-1	NA	TRBD2	TRBV4-3
CASSHAGGNEQFF	TGTGCCAGCAGTCACGCGGGGGGCAATGAGCAGTTCTTC	TRBJ2-1	NA	TRBD2	TRBV27
CASSQENILRAEAFF	TGCGCCAGCAGCCAAGAAAACATATTGAGGGCTGAAGCTTTCTTT	TRBJ1-1	NA	NA	TRBV4-3
CASSQDPWSSGNTIYF	TGCGCCAGCAGCCAAGATCCGTGGAGCTCTGGAAACACCATATATTTT	TRBJ1-3	NA	NA	TRBV4-3
CSVYLFNGYTF	TGCAGCGTTTACCTATTTAATGGCTACACCTTC	TRBJ1-2	NA	NA	TRBV29-1
CASSLVPGEAGELFF	TGTGCCAGCAGCTTAGTTCCCGGGGAGGCGGGGGAGCTGTTTTTT	TRBJ2-2	NA	NA	TRBV7-2
CASSLVTGYGYTF	TGCGCCAGCAGCTTGGTGACAGGCTATGGCTACACCTTC	TRBJ1-2	NA	NA	TRBV5-1
CASSQGTKNTGELFF	TGCGCCAGCAGCCAAGGGACTAAGAACACCGGGGAGCTGTTTTTT	TRBJ2-2	NA	NA	TRBV4-1
CASSYEQGNQPQHF	TGTGCCAGCAGTTACGAACAGGGAAATCAGCCCCAGCATTTT	TRBJ1-5	NA	NA	TRBV6-6
CASRNDRGGQPQHF	TGTGCCAGCAGAAACGACAGGGGAGGGCAGCCCCAGCATTTT	TRBJ1-5	NA	TRBD1	TRBV2
CASGLFASGNTEAFF	TGTGCTAGTGGTTTGTTCGCCTCCGGGAACACTGAAGCTTTCTTT	TRBJ1-1	NA	NA	TRBV12-5
CASSLFSGRYSYNEQFF	TGTGCCAGCAGTTTATTCTCGGGTCGTTACTCCTACAATGAGCAGTTCTTC	TRBJ2-1	once	NA	TRBV27
CASSLNSGVPEDTQYF	TGTGCCAGCAGCTTAAACAGCGGGGTGCCAGAAGATACGCAGTATTTT	TRBJ2-3	NA	TRBD2	TRBV7-2
CASSLSAVGQPQHF	TGTGCCAGCAGTTTATCGGCGGTGGGTCAGCCCCAGCATTTT	TRBJ1-5	NA	NA	TRBV27
CASSSGQVRSPLHF	TGTGCCAGCAGTTCCGGACAGGTCCGGTCACCCCTCCACTTT	TRBJ1-6	NA	TRBD1	TRBV6-5
CASGISGTYEQYF	TGTGCCAGCGGGATCAGCGGAACCTACGAGCAGTACTTC	TRBJ2-7	NA	NA	TRBV7-2